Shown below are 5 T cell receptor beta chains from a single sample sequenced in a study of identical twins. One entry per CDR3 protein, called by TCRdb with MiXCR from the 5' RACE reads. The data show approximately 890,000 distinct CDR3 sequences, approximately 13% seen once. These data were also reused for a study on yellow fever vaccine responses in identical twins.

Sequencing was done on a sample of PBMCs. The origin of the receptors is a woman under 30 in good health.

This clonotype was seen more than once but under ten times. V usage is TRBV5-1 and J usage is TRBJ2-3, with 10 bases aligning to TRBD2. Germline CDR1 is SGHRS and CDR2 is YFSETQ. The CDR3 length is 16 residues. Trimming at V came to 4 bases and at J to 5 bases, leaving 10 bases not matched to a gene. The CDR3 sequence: CASSTQAGGPIDTQYF. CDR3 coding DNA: TGCGCCAGCAGCACCCAAGCGGGGGGGCCGATAGATACGCAGTATTTT.

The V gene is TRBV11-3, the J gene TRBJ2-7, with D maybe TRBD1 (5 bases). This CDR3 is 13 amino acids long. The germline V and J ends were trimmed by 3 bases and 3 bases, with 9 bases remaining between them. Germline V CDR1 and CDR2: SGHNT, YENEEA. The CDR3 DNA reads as TGTGCCAGCAGCTTCAGACAGATCTACGAGCAGTACTTC. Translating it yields CASSFRQIYEQYF.

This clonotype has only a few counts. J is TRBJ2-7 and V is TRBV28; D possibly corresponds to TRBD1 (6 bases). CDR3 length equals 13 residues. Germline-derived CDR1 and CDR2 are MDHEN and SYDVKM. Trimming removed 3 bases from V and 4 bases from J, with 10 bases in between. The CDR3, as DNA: TGTGCCAGCAGTTTCAGGGGTAGATACGAGCAGTACTTC. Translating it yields CASSFRGRYEQYF.

The CDR3 sequence is CATSDLIRPHESGEQYV. CDR3 coding DNA: TGTGCCACCAGTGATTTGATCAGGCCCCATGAATCGGGAGAGCAGTACGTC. The chain recombines TRBV24-1 with TRBJ2-7, with TRBD2 as a possible D gene (5 bases). Germline V gene sequence: CDR1 KGHDR, CDR2 SFDVKD. V was cut by 0 bases and J by 7 bases, with 21 bases left in between. There are 17 residues in the CDR3.

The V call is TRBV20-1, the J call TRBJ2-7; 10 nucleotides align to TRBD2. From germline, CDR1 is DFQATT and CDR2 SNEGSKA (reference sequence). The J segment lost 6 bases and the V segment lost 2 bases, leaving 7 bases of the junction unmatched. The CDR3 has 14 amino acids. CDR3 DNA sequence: TGCAGTGCTAGACAGCTCCCTAGCGGGAGCGAGCAGTACTTC. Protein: CSARQLPSGSEQYF.